This TCR beta chain was profiled in a study of monozygotic twins with inflammatory bowel disease. From its re-call of the 5' RACE reads, TCRdb lists each CDR3 protein once, without DNA. The sample totals 110,000 to 150,000 distinct CDR3 sequences; its top ten clones hold 0.95% to 1.5%. The germline V gene encodes CDR1 SQVTM and CDR2 ANQGSEA. The CDR3 runs to 14 residues. Each donor gave roughly 2.5 ml of peripheral blood. Sample: blood. The chain carries TRBV29-1 and TRBJ2-5; TCRdb's D gene call, TRBD1, goes unchecked for lack of DNA. The source is a human donor with ulcerative colitis or Crohn's disease, or a healthy co-twin of an affected twin (not recorded which). CDR3 loop: CSAAWDRVQETQYF.